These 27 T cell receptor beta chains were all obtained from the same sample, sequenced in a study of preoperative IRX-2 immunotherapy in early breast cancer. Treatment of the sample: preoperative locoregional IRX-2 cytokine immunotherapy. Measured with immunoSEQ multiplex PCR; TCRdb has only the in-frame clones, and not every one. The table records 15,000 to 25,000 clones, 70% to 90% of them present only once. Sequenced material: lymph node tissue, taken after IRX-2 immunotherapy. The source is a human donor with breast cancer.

CDR3 sequence (DNA): TGTGCCAGCAGCGTAGACGGGGGGAATTCACCCCTCCACTTT. Translating it yields CASSVDGGNSPLHF. V gene TRBV9 combines with J gene TRBJ1-6; tentative D call: TRBD1 (5 bases). The CDR3 covers 14 residues. The germline CDR1 and CDR2 sequences are SGDLS and YYNGEE. Between the trimmed V and J ends, which lost 0 bases and 7 bases, there was a span of 8 bases.

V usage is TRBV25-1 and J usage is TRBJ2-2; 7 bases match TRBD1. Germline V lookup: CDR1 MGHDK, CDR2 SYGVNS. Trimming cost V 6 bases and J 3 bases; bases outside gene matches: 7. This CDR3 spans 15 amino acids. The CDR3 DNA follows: TGTGCCAGCAGGGACCGACAGGGTTACACCGGGGAGCTGTTTTTT. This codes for CASRDRQGYTGELFF.

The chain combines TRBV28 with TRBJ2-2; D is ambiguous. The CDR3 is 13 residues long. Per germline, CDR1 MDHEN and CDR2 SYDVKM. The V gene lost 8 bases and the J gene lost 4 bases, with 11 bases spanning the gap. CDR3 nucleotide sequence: TGTGCCAGCGAGAGGCCCGCCACCGGGGAGCTGTTTTTT. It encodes CASERPATGELFF.

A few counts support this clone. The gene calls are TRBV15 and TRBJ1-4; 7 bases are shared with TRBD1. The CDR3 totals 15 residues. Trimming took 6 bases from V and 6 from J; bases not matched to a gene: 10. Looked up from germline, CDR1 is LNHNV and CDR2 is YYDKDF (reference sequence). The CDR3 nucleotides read TGTGCCACCAGAAGTCGGGGACAGAATTATGAAAAACTGTTTTTT. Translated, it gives CATRSRGQNYEKLFF.

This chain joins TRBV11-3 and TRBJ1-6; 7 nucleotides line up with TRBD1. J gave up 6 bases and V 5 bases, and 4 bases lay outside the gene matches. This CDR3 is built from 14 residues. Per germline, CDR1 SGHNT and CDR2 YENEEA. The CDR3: CASSIYRGNSPLHF. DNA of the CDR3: TGTGCCAGCAGCATATACAGGGGTAATTCACCCCTCCACTTT.

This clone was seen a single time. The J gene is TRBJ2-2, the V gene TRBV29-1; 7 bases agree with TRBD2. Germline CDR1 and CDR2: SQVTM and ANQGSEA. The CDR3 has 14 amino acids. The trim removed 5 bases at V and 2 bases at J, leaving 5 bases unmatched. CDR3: CSVRLAVNTGELFF. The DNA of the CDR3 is TGCAGCGTTCGTCTAGCGGTTAACACCGGGGAGCTGTTTTTT.

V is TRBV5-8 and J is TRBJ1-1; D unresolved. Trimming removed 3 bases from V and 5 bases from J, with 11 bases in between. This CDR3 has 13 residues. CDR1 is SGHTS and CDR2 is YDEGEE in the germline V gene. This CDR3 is CASSSPFRTEAFF. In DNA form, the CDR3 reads TGTGCCAGCAGCTCGCCTTTTAGGACTGAAGCTTTCTTT.

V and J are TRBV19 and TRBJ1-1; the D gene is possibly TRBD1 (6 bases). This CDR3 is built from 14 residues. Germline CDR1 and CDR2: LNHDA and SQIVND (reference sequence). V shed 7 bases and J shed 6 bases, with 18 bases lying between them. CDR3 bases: TGTGCCAGTACGAGAGGGGGTGGAGGCCCTGAAGCTTTCTTT. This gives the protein CASTRGGGGPEAFF.

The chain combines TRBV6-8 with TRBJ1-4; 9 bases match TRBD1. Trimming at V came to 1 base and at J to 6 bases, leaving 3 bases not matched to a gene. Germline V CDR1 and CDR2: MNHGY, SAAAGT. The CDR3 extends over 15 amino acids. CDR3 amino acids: CASSYFRTGDEKLFF. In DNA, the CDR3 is TGTGCCAGCAGTTACTTTAGGACAGGGGATGAAAAACTGTTTTTT.

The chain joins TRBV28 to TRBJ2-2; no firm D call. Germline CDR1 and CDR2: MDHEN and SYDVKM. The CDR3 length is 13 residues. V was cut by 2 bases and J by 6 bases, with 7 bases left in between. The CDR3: CASSLRWAGELFF. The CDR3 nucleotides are TGTGCCAGCAGTTTAAGGTGGGCCGGGGAGCTGTTTTTT.

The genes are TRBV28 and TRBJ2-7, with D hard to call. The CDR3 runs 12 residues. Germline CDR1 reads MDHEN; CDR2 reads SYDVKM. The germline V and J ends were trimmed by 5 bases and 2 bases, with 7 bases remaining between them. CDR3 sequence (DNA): TGTGCCAGCAGTCCGTCCGCCTACGAGCAGTACTTC. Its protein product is CASSPSAYEQYF.

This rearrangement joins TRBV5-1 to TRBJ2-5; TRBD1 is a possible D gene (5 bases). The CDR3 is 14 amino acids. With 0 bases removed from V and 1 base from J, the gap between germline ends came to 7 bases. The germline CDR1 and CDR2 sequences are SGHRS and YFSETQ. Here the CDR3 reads CASSLGQFQETQYF. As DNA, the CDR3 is TGCGCCAGCAGCTTGGGACAGTTCCAAGAGACCCAGTACTTC.

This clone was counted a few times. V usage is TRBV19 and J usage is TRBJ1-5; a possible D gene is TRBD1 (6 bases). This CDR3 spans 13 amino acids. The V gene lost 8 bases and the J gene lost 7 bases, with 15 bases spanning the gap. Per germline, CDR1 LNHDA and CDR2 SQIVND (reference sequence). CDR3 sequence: CASGDRTKQPQHF. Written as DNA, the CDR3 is TGTGCCAGTGGAGACAGGACAAAACAGCCCCAGCATTTT.

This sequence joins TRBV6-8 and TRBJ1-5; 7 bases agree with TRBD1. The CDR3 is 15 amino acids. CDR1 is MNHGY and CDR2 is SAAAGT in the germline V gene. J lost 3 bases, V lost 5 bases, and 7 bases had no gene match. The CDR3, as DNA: TGTGCCAGCAGTGGGACAGCCATTCCCAATCAGCCCCAGCATTTT. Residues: CASSGTAIPNQPQHF.

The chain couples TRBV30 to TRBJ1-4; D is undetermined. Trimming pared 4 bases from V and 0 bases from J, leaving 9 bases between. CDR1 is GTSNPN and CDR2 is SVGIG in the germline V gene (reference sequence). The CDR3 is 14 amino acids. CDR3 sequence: CAWTSGATNEKLFF. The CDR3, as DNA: TGTGCCTGGACTTCCGGGGCAACTAATGAAAAACTGTTTTTT.

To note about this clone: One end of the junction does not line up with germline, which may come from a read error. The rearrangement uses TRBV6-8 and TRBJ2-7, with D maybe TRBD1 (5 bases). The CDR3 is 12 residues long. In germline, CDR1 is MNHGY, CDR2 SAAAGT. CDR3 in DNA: TGTGCCATCAGTTCAGGGTCCTACGAGCAGTACTTC. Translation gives CAISSGSYEQYF.

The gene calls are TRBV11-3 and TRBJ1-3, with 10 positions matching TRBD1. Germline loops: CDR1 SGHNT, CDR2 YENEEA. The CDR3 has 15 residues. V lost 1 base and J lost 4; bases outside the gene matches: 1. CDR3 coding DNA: TGTGCCAGCAGCTTAGGGACAGGGGGAGGAAACACCATATATTTT. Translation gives CASSLGTGGGNTIYF.

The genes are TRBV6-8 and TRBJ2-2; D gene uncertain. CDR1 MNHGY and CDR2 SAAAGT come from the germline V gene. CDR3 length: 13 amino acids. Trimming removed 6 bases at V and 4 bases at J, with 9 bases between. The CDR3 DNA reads TGTGCCAGCAGACCCCACACCACCGGGGAGCTGTTTTTT. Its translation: CASRPHTTGELFF.

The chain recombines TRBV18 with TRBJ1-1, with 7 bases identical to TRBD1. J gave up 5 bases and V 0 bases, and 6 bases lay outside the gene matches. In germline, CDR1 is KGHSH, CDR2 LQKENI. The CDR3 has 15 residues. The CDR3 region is CASSPPLTGVTEAFF. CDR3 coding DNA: TGTGCCAGCTCACCACCGCTCACAGGGGTTACTGAAGCTTTCTTT. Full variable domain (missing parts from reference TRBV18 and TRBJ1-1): NAGVMQNPRHLVRRRGQEARLRCSPMKGHSHVYWYRQLPEEGLKFMVYLQKENIIDESGMPKERFSAEFPKEGPSILRIQQVVRGDSAAYFCASSPPLTGVTEAFFGQGTRLTVV.

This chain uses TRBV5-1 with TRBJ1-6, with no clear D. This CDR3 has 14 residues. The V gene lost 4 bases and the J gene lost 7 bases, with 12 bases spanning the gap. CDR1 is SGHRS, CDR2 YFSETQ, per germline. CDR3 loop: CASSQDGGNSPLHF. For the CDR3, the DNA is TGCGCCAGCAGCCAAGATGGCGGGAATTCACCCCTCCACTTT.

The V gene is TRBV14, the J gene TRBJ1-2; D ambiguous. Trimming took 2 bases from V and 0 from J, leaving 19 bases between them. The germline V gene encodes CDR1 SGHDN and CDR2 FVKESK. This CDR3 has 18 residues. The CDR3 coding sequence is TGTGCCAGCAGCCAAAACCGAAGACTAGGACTAGCTAACTATGGCTACACCTTC. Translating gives CASSQNRRLGLANYGYTF.

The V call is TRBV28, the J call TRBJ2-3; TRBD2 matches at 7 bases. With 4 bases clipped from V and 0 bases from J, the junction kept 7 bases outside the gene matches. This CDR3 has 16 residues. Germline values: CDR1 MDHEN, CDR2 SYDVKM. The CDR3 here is CASSSGGSHSTDTQYF. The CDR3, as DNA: TGTGCCAGCAGTTCGGGCGGGAGTCACAGCACAGATACGCAGTATTTT.

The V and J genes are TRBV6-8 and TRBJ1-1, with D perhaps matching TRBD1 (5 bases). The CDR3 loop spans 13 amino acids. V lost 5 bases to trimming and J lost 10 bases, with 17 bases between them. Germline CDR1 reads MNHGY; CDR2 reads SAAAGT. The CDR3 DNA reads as TGTGCCAGCAGTCCCGACCCAGGGACCCGAGCTTTCTTT. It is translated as CASSPDPGTRAFF.

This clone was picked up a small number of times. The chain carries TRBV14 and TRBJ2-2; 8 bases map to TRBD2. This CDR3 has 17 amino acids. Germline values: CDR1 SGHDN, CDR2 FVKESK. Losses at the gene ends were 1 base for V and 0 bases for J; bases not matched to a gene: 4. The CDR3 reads CASSQGLAGPNTGELFF. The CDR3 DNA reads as TGTGCCAGCAGCCAAGGCCTAGCGGGTCCGAACACCGGGGAGCTGTTTTTT. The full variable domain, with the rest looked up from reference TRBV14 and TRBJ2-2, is EAGVTQFPSHSVIEKGQTVTLRCDPISGHDNLYWYRRVMGKEIKFLLHFVKESKQDESGMPNNRFLAERTGGTYSTLKVQPAELEDSGVYFCASSQGLAGPNTGELFFGEGSRLTVL.

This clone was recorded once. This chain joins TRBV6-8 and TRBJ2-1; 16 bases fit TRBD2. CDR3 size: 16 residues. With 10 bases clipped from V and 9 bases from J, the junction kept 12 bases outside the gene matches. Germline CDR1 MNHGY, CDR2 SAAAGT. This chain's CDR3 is CAIKGTSGRAGGEQFF. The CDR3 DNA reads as TGTGCCATCAAAGGGACTAGCGGGAGGGCAGGGGGTGAGCAGTTCTTC.

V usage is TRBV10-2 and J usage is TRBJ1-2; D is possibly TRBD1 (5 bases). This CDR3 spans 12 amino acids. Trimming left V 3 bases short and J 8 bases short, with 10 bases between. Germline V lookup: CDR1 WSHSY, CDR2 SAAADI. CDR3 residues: CASSDREEGYTF. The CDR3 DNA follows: TGCGCCAGCAGTGACAGGGAGGAAGGCTACACCTTC.

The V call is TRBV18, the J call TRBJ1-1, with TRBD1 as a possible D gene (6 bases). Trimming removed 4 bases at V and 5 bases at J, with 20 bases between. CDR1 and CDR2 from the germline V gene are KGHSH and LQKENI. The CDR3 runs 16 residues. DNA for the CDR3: TGTGCCAGCTCACGGGCCCAGGGGCGGCTAGTAACTGAAGCTTTCTTT. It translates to CASSRAQGRLVTEAFF.